The 22 T cell receptor beta chains listed next were all sequenced from one sample in a study of T cell clonality in common variable immunodeficiency. Data came from immunoSEQ multiplex PCR; TCRdb stores just in-frame clones and leaves some out. The sample shows around 47,000 clones, none of them appearing just once. Sequencing was performed on peripheral blood mononuclear cells. These receptors were collected from a person aged 18 to 70 in good health.

This clone was recorded many times. The read ends 3 residues shy of where the CDR3 ends; the end is completed using the germline J gene. V usage is TRBV12-3 or TRBV12-4 and J usage is TRBJ1-1; a possible D gene is TRBD1 (5 bases). This CDR3 is 13 amino acids long. Between the trimmed V and J ends, which lost 4 bases and 1 base, there was a span of 7 bases. This chain's CDR3 is CASSSRENTEAFF. The part of the CDR3 DNA that was read is TGTGCCAGCAGTTCCAGGGAGAACACTGAA.

This clone occurred many times. The read terminates 3 residues ahead of where the CDR3 ends, so the germline J gene completes it. The chain couples TRBV19 to TRBJ2-2, with 13 bases that match TRBD2. This CDR3 contains 21 residues. CDR1 is LNHDA and CDR2 is SQIVND in the germline V gene (reference sequence). Trimming took 2 bases from V and 6 from J; bases not matched to a gene: 18. The CDR3: CASSITPPLAGGPVISGELFF. The sequenced CDR3 bases are TGTGCCAGTAGTATAACCCCCCCACTAGCGGGAGGGCCAGTAATATCCGGGGAG.

This clone was seen ten or more times. The read stops 3 residues short of the end of the CDR3; the missing end is completed from the germline J gene. The chain links TRBV30 to TRBJ1-1, with a possible D match to TRBD1 (5 bases). V was pared by 5 bases and J by 6 bases, with 10 bases between. This CDR3 contains 11 residues. Germline V gene data show CDR1 as GTSNPN and CDR2 as SVGIG (reference sequence). CDR3 DNA, as far as it was read: TGTGCCTGGGATCAGGGTCCTGAA. This encodes CAWDQGPE. The entire CDR3 is CAWDQGPEAFF. The complete variable domain, with remaining parts taken from reference TRBV30 and TRBJ1-1, reads SQTIHQWPATLVQPVGSPLSLECTVEGTSNPNLYWYRQAAGRGLQLLFYSVGIGQISSEVPQNLSASRPQDRQFILSSKKLLLSDSGFYLCAWDQGPEAFFGQGTRLTVV.

This clone was detected ten times or more. The CDR3 end lies 3 residues beyond the end of the read and is filled in from the germline J gene. The rearrangement joins TRBV10-3 to TRBJ1-1; possible D gene TRBD1, 6 bases. Trimming removed 6 bases at V and 0 bases at J, with 11 bases between. This CDR3 region has 14 residues. From germline, CDR1 is ENHRY and CDR2 SYGVKD. The CDR3 DNA, read in part, is TGTGCCATCAGCTGGGACAACTTGAACACTGAA. Amino acids: CAISWDNLNTE. In full, the CDR3 reads CAISWDNLNTEAFF.

Comment on this clone: The read falls 3 residues short of the CDR3 end, and the missing part is taken from the germline J gene. The rearrangement uses TRBV11-2 and TRBJ2-5; 7 bases align to TRBD1. Trimming took 5 bases from V and 5 from J; bases not matched to a gene: 5. The CDR3 consists of 13 residues. Germline CDR1 and CDR2: SGHAT and FQNNGV. CDR3 loop: CASSLRGWETQYF. The sequenced CDR3 bases are TGTGCCAGCAGCCTCAGGGGGTGGGAGACC.

This clone was seen at least ten times. The CDR3 end falls 3 residues outside the read, so it is completed with the germline J gene. V and J are TRBV10-3 and TRBJ1-4; 8 nucleotides align to TRBD1. CDR1 is ENHRY and CDR2 is SYGVKD in the germline V gene. The CDR3 is 15 residues long. Unmatched junction bases numbered 5, after V lost 4 bases and J lost 4 bases. CDR3 residues: CAISVGTGRNEKLFF. Partial CDR3 DNA: TGTGCCATCAGTGTTGGGACAGGCCGTAATGAAAAA.

This clone has a count of ten or more. Read coverage stops 3 residues before the CDR3 terminus; the germline J gene supplies the remainder. The chain is built from TRBV7-9 and TRBJ1-1, with D perhaps TRBD1 (6 bases). Trimming removed 2 bases from V and 1 base from J, with 11 bases in between. Germline loops: CDR1 SEHNR, CDR2 FQNEAQ (reference sequence). CDR3 length: 15 amino acids. Partial CDR3 DNA: TGTGCCAGCAGCTTAAACAGGGTAACGAACACTGAA. It is translated as CASSLNRVTNTE. The complete CDR3 reads CASSLNRVTNTEAFF.

In this sample, this clone turned up many times. The CDR3 end falls 3 residues outside the read, so it is completed with the germline J gene. The genes are TRBV2 and TRBJ2-5; 12 positions agree with TRBD2. J lost 1 base, V lost 6 bases, and 3 bases had no gene match. The CDR3 has 15 residues. Germline V CDR1 and CDR2: SNHLY, FYNNEI. The DNA read from the CDR3 is TGTGCCAGCAGCGGGACTAGCGGGTCCCAAGAGACC. Its protein is CASSGTSGSQET. The CDR3 in full is CASSGTSGSQETQYF.

This clone has a count of ten or more. The read ends 3 residues early relative to the CDR3; the germline J gene fills the gap. The chain recombines TRBV12-3 or TRBV12-4 with TRBJ1-2; 8 nucleotides match TRBD1. This CDR3 region has 15 residues. Trimming took 10 bases from V and 6 from J; bases not matched to a gene: 16. The CDR3 loop reads CATTRQGALSHGYTF. The covered CDR3 bases are TGTGCCACCACCCGTCAGGGGGCGCTGAGCCATGGC.

This clone was detected ten times or more. The CDR3 is cut off 3 residues early in the read; its end comes from the germline J gene. This sequence joins TRBV18 and TRBJ1-1; perhaps TRBD1 as D (6 bases). The CDR3 has 12 residues. Germline-derived CDR1 and CDR2 are KGHSH and LQKENI. The part of the CDR3 DNA that was read is TGTGCCAGCTTAGGGACATCCATGATG. This translates into CASLGTSMM. The full CDR3 sequence reads CASLGTSMMAFF.

This clone has ten or more counts. The read terminates 3 residues before the CDR3 end, so the remaining end is supplied by the germline J gene. The chain combines TRBV4-2 with TRBJ1-5; TRBD1 is a possible D gene (6 bases). There are 18 residues in the CDR3. Germline V gene lookup returns CDR1 LGHNA and CDR2 YNFKEQ. Trimming removed 1 base at V and 0 bases at J, with 16 bases between. CDR3 sequence reads: CASSQVGRTGSSNQPQHF. The sequenced CDR3 bases are TGTGCCAGCAGCCAAGTGGGTCGCACAGGGAGTAGCAATCAGCCC.

This clone was detected ten times or more. The read comes to an end 3 residues before the CDR3 does, leaving the germline J gene to fill in the end. The chain links TRBV5-4 to TRBJ2-1, with 7 bases fitting TRBD1. After removal of 4 bases from V and 3 bases from J, the junction contained 7 bases not matched to a gene. Germline CDR1 reads SGHNT; CDR2 reads YYREEE (reference sequence). The CDR3 totals 15 residues. CDR3 sequence reads: CASSATGAVYNEQFF. The sequenced part of the CDR3 DNA is TGTGCCAGCAGCGCCACAGGGGCCGTCTACAATGAG.

This clone appeared many times. CDR3 DNA (partial): TGCAGTGCTAGAGTTCGGGGGGGTAATTCACCC. Amino acid sequence: CSARVRGGNSP. The full CDR3 reads CSARVRGGNSPLHF. The chain recombines TRBV20-1 with TRBJ1-6; a weak D match, TRBD1 (5 bases). The CDR3 end lies 3 residues beyond the end of the read and is filled in from the germline J gene. V lost 1 base to trimming and J lost 6 bases, with 10 bases between them. Germline CDR1 is DFQATT and CDR2 is SNEGSKA (reference sequence). CDR3 length: 14 amino acids.

This clone has a count of ten or more. Read data end 3 residues before the CDR3 end; the end is taken from the germline J gene. The genes are TRBV2 and TRBJ2-5; TRBD1 agrees at 7 bases. The CDR3 has 14 residues. With 1 base clipped from V and 5 bases from J, the junction kept 4 bases outside the gene matches. In germline, CDR1 is SNHLY, CDR2 FYNNEI. CDR3 protein: CASSEEGAVETQYF. The sequenced CDR3 bases are TGTGCCAGCAGTGAAGAGGGGGCGGTGGAGACC.

This clone was picked up many times. The CDR3 end lies 3 residues beyond the end of the read and is filled in from the germline J gene. The genes are TRBV9 and TRBJ1-3; TRBD1 matches 10 bases. The CDR3 covers 16 residues. Germline-derived CDR1 and CDR2 are SGDLS and YYNGEE. V lost 2 bases, J lost 1 base, and 3 bases stayed unmatched. The CDR3 reads CASSVGTGVSGNTIYF. CDR3 DNA, as far as it was read: TGTGCCAGCAGCGTCGGGACAGGGGTTTCTGGAAACACC.

There are many counts of this clone. CDR3 protein: CASSVYSGGAYNEQFF. The covered CDR3 bases are TGTGCCAGTAGTGTCTATAGCGGGGGGGCCTACAATGAG. The rearrangement links TRBV19 to TRBJ2-1; 11 bases line up with TRBD2. The read finishes 3 residues shy of the CDR3 end, and the germline J gene is used to complete it. Trimming removed 5 bases from V and 2 bases from J; junction bases left unmatched: 5. The germline gives CDR1 LNHDA, CDR2 SQIVND (reference sequence). The CDR3 totals 16 residues.

This clone was seen repeatedly, ten times or more. Coverage ceases 3 residues before the CDR3 finishes, and the germline J gene fills in the end. The J gene is TRBJ2-3, the V gene TRBV20-1; D is perhaps TRBD1 (6 bases). The V end was cut by 3 bases, the J end by 2 bases, with 12 bases between. CDR1 and CDR2 from the germline V gene are DFQATT and SNEGSKA (reference sequence). The CDR3 totals 14 residues. The covered CDR3 bases are TGCAGTGCTAGTGAACAGGGTTACACAGATACG. Translating it yields CSASEQGYTDT. Given in full, the CDR3 is CSASEQGYTDTQYF.

This clone was seen ten or more times. The read comes to an end 3 residues before the CDR3 does, leaving the germline J gene to fill in the end. V is TRBV5-1 and J is TRBJ2-1; D unclear. CDR3 length: 15 residues. CDR1 and CDR2 (germline): SGHRS, YFSETQ. The V and J ends lost 2 bases and 4 bases respectively, with 13 bases between them. CDR3 DNA (partial): TGCGCCAGCAGCTTCGAATTAGCTAAATACAATGAG. This gives the protein CASSFELAKYNE. The CDR3 reads in full as CASSFELAKYNEQFF.

This clone was found many times. From the germline J gene comes the end of the CDR3, since the read stops 3 residues before it. This sequence joins TRBV20-1 and TRBJ2-7; 7 bases agree with TRBD2. V was clipped by 6 bases and J by 0 bases; unmatched bases: 11. This CDR3 contains 15 residues. Germline CDR1 reads DFQATT; CDR2 reads SNEGSKA (reference sequence). The covered CDR3 bases are TGCAGTGCGAGGAGGTCTAGCGGACTCTCCTACGAG. Its translation is CSARRSSGLSYE. The full CDR3 sequence reads CSARRSSGLSYEQYF.

This clone was counted ten times or more. From the germline J gene comes the end of the CDR3, since the read stops 3 residues before it. The chain couples TRBV20-1 to TRBJ2-5; 13 nucleotides match TRBD2. The CDR3 covers 16 residues. Germline loops: CDR1 DFQATT, CDR2 SNEGSKA (reference sequence). Trimming took 6 bases from V and 5 from J; bases not matched to a gene: 12. CDR3 sequence: CSAPPTSGGARETQYF. CDR3 DNA (partial): TGCAGTGCCCCTCCTACTAGCGGGGGGGCCCGGGAGACC.

This clone has at least ten counts. At one end, the junction sequence differs from germline, possibly due to a read error. The read halts 3 residues ahead of the CDR3 end, with the missing end drawn from the germline J gene. This sequence joins TRBV4-2 and TRBJ2-1, with TRBD2 identical over 13 bases. The CDR3 covers 21 residues. CDR1 and CDR2 from the germline V gene are LGHNA and YNFKEQ. This CDR3 reads CANSLGAGVAYRTSGRVEQFF. The part of the CDR3 DNA that was read is TGTGCCAACAGCCTCGGGGCAGGAGTTGCTTACCGGACTAGCGGGAGAGTTGAG.

This clone was observed at least ten times. The missing CDR3 end, 3 residues past where the read stops, is filled in from the germline J gene. The chain links TRBV7-9 to TRBJ2-1; the match to TRBD2 covers 11 bases. This CDR3 region has 15 residues. From germline, CDR1 is SEHNR and CDR2 FQNEAQ (reference sequence). V shed 1 base and J 7 bases; nucleotides not matched to a gene: 3. The sequenced part of the CDR3 DNA is TGTGCCAGCAGCTTAGTTACTAGCGGGGGAAATGAG. Amino acid sequence: CASSLVTSGGNE. The full CDR3 is CASSLVTSGGNEQFF.